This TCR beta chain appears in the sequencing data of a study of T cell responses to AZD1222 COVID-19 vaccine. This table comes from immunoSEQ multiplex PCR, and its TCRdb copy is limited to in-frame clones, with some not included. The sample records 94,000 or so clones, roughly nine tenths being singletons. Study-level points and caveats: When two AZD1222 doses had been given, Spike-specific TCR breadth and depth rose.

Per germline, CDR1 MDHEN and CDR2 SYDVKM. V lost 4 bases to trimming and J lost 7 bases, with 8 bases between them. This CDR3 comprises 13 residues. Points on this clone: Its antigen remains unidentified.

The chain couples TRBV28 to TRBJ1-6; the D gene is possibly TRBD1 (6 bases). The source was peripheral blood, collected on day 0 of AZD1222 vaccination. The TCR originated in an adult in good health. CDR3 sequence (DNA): TGTGCCAGCAGTTCTCAGGGGAATTCACCCCTCCACTTT. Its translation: CASSSQGNSPLHF. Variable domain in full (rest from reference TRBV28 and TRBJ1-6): DVKVTQSSRYLVKRTGEKVFLECVQDMDHENMFWYRQDPGLGLRLIYFSYDVKMKEKGDIPEGYSVSREKKERFSLILESASTNQTSMYLCASSSQGNSPLHFGNGTRLTVT.